Listed below are T cell receptor beta chains from one sample, sequenced in a study of blood T cells in healthy people across ages. TCRdb recomputed calls from the 5' RACE reads with MiXCR, one row per CDR3 protein. Here the sample spans over a million distinct CDR3 sequences, 40% to 45% being singletons. Sequenced material: blood. The receptors stem from a woman aged 55-70 years in good health. The CDR3 runs from the conserved cysteine through the conserved F or W. Fields, in order: clone size, D gene, J gene, V gene, CDR3 DNA, CDR3 protein. The D gene is left open where the match is weak. A clone size is listed for some rows: how often the clone was seen (once, few, many), or a class if it is expanded.

. TRBD1 TRBJ2-3 TRBV7-9 TGTGCCACCAACTTAGGGGGCGCGGGCGCAGATACGCAGTATTTT CATNLGGAGADTQYF
. TRBD1 TRBJ2-7 TRBV29-1 TGCAGCGTTGAAAAGTATGGACAGGGTGTGAACGTTCAGTACTTC CSVEKYGQGVNVQYF
. TRBD1 TRBJ1-5 TRBV20-1 TGCAGTGCTAGAGTTGGGGACAGCGGCAATCAGCCCCAGCATTTT CSARVGDSGNQPQHF
. TRBD2 TRBJ2-3 TRBV12-3/TRBV12-4 TGTACCACCCGGCGACTAGCGGGGGGGGCAGATACGCAGTATTTT CTTRRLAGGADTQYF
. . TRBJ2-7 TRBV28 TGTGCCAGCAGTTTTCAGGTTGGCTCGTACGAGCAGTACTTC CASSFQVGSYEQYF
. TRBD2 TRBJ2-1 TRBV6-5 TGTGCCAGCAGTTACTCTACTAGCGTGAATGAGCAGTTCTTC CASSYSTSVNEQFF
. . TRBJ1-1 TRBV18 TGTGCCAGCTCACCACCTGTGGGGGAAGCTTTCTTT CASSPPVGEAFF
. . TRBJ2-1 TRBV5-1 TGCGCCAGCAGCACCGGGACTTTGAACTACAATGAGCAGTTCTTC CASSTGTLNYNEQFF
. . TRBJ2-2 TRBV20-1 TGCAGTGCTAGGAGGCCAGGCCTAAACACCGGGGAGCTGTTTTTT CSARRPGLNTGELFF
. . TRBJ2-3 TRBV29-1 TGCAGCGTTGTAGGGAAAGATACGCAGTATTTT CSVVGKDTQYF
few . TRBJ1-1 TRBV4-2 TGTGCCAGCAGCCAAGATGACCCTGAAGCTTTCTTT CASSQDDPEAFF
. . TRBJ2-1 TRBV12-3/TRBV12-4 TGTGCCAGCAGTCCCCGCGAGCGGGTCTACAATGAGCAGTTCTTC CASSPRERVYNEQFF
. . TRBJ2-3 TRBV11-2 TGTGCCAGCAGCTTCTCGACAGATAGCACAGATACGCAGTATTTT CASSFSTDSTDTQYF
few TRBD2 TRBJ2-7 TRBV7-2 TGTGCCAGCAGAATGACTAGCGGGAGCTACGAGCAGTACTTC CASRMTSGSYEQYF
. TRBD1 TRBJ1-4 TRBV20-1 TGCAGTGCTGTAGGGACAGGGAGGAAGGTGTTTTTT CSAVGTGRKVFF
. . TRBJ1-5 TRBV12-3/TRBV12-4 TGTGCCAGCAGTCCTAGATTGTTGAATAGCAATCAGCCCCAGCATTTT CASSPRLLNSNQPQHF
. TRBD1 TRBJ1-1 TRBV7-9 TGTGCCAGCAGCGAGACTACAGGGGACACTGAAGCTTTCTTT CASSETTGDTEAFF
. . TRBJ1-5 TRBV12-3/TRBV12-4 TGTGCCAGCAGTTTAGACGGCAGTGATCAGCCCCAGCATTTT CASSLDGSDQPQHF
. . TRBJ2-7 TRBV2 TGTGCCAGCAGGGGATTACAGGGACTGGGCGAGCAGTACTTC CASRGLQGLGEQYF
few . TRBJ2-1 TRBV12-3/TRBV12-4 TGTGCCAGCAGCGCCTTAGGAGCAATCCTAGACAATGAGCAGTTCTTC CASSALGAILDNEQFF
. . TRBJ2-3 TRBV7-9 TGTGCCAGCTGCGGACCTCTGACCACAGATACGCAGTATTTT CASCGPLTTDTQYF
. . TRBJ2-5 TRBV27 TGTGCCAGCAGTTTAACAAGCAGGGACGTGTGGGAGACCCAGTACTTC CASSLTSRDVWETQYF
few TRBD1 TRBJ2-6 TRBV4-2 TGTGCCAGCAGCCGAGGAACAGGGGGCGCGGGGTCTGGGGCCAACGTCCTGACTTTC CASSRGTGGAGSGANVLTF
. . TRBJ1-2 TRBV6-1 TGTGCCAGCAGTAAAGAAGGGCAGTACTATGGCTACACCTTC CASSKEGQYYGYTF
. TRBD2 TRBJ2-3 TRBV12-5 TGTGCTAGTGGTTTGGTGCTCGGGCTAGCGGGAGACTACGATACGCAGTATTTT CASGLVLGLAGDYDTQYF
. TRBD2 TRBJ2-7 TRBV20-1 TGCAGTGCTAGAGCCCCACCGGGACTAGCAGACTACGAGCAGTACTTC CSARAPPGLADYEQYF
few TRBD1 TRBJ1-5 TRBV7-2 TGTGCCAGCAGCGCGGGACAGTATCAGCCCCAGCATTTT CASSAGQYQPQHF
. TRBD2 TRBJ2-1 TRBV20-1 TGCAGTGCTAGAGATATCGGGGGGGCCAGTCGCTCCTACAATGAGCAGTTCTTC CSARDIGGASRSYNEQFF
. . TRBJ1-4 TRBV20-1 TGCAGTGCTAGGACGGGCAGAAATGAAAAACTGTTTTTT CSARTGRNEKLFF
. TRBD1 TRBJ1-2 TRBV20-1 TGCAGTGCTAGATTGACGGGACAGGGGGCTTATGGCTACACCTTC CSARLTGQGAYGYTF
few TRBD1 TRBJ2-7 TRBV20-1 TGCAGTGCTAGTCCTCGACAGGGGGTCTACGAGCAGTACTTC CSASPRQGVYEQYF
. TRBD1 TRBJ2-7 TRBV11-2 TGTGCCAGCAGCTTTCCGGGACAGGGTGCGTACGAGCAGTACTTC CASSFPGQGAYEQYF
. TRBD1 TRBJ2-7 TRBV7-8 TGTGCCAGAGGGGTGCGGCAGACAGGGCCGCCCCTCTACGAGCAGTACTTC CARGVRQTGPPLYEQYF
few . TRBJ2-7 TRBV12-3/TRBV12-4 TGTGCCAGCAGTACCTCTGGACAGACCTACGAGCAGTACTTC CASSTSGQTYEQYF
. . TRBJ2-6 TRBV10-3 TGTGCCATCAGTGCCCACGGGGCGTCCCCGAGCTCTGGGGCCAACGTCCTGACTTTC CAISAHGASPSSGANVLTF
many . TRBJ2-7 TRBV29-1 TGCAGCGTTGAAGGGGGGCGATACGAGCAGTACTTC CSVEGGRYEQYF
few TRBD1 TRBJ2-2 TRBV11-2 TGTGCCAGCAGCCGGGGACAGGCGAACACCGGGGAGCTGTTTTTT CASSRGQANTGELFF
. TRBD2 TRBJ2-7 TRBV2 TGTGCCAGAGAGGGGAGCGGGAAAGACTCCTACGAGCAGTACTTC CAREGSGKDSYEQYF
. . TRBJ1-2 TRBV3-1 TGTGCCAGCAGCCAAGACATTTGGGGGTATGGCTACACCTTC CASSQDIWGYGYTF
. TRBD2 TRBJ2-1 TRBV20-1 TGCAGTGCGGAGGGACTAGCGGGAGTCCCCCGTATGGATGAGCAGTTCTTC CSAEGLAGVPRMDEQFF